These 20 T cell receptor beta chains came from one sample sequenced in a study of T cells after yellow fever vaccination. TCRdb re-called the 5' RACE reads through MiXCR, storing one row per CDR3 protein. The table shows approximately 70,000 distinct CDR3 sequences, with around 7% occurring only once. Sequencing was performed on CD8+ T cells sorted from PBMCs, taken around 10 days after the first yellow fever vaccination. These receptor sequences come from a man aged 18 to 35 who received the YFV17D yellow fever vaccine.

The V and J genes are TRBV5-4 and TRBJ1-1; no clear D gene. V was clipped by 4 bases and J by 2 bases, with 6 bases between them. This CDR3 has 12 amino acids. Germline CDR1 SGHNT, CDR2 YYREEE (reference sequence). CDR3 bases: TGTGCCAGCAGCGAATTAAACACTGAAGCTTTCTTT. Protein product: CASSELNTEAFF.

J is TRBJ2-7 and V is TRBV4-1, with 8 positions matching TRBD1. The J segment lost 1 base and the V segment lost 0 bases, leaving 11 bases of the junction unmatched. The germline gives CDR1 MGHRA, CDR2 YSYEKL. The length of the CDR3 is 18 residues. CDR3 in amino acids: CASSQEVQFTGGSYEQYF. The CDR3, as DNA: TGCGCCAGCAGCCAAGAAGTCCAGTTTACAGGGGGATCCTACGAGCAGTACTTC.

The chain couples TRBV19 to TRBJ1-2, with a tentative D call TRBD1 (5 bases). This CDR3 has 11 residues. V was trimmed by 8 bases and J by 7 bases, leaving 11 bases between them. CDR1 is LNHDA, CDR2 SQIVND, per germline (reference sequence). The CDR3 DNA reads TGTGCCAGTGATACAGGCGGTGGCTACACCTTC. Its translation is CASDTGGGYTF.

This clonotype was picked up many times. The V call is TRBV5-6, the J call TRBJ2-5; D uncertain. The CDR3 sequence is 13 residues long. Trimming removed 4 bases from V and 1 base from J, with 8 bases in between. In germline, CDR1 is SGHDT, CDR2 YYEEEE. CDR3 nucleotide sequence: TGTGCCAGCAGCCGGGTTATCCAAGAGACCCAGTACTTC. Translating gives CASSRVIQETQYF.

This clonotype was counted ten times or more. The rearrangement links TRBV4-1 to TRBJ2-7; D is possibly TRBD1 (6 bases). CDR1 is MGHRA, CDR2 YSYEKL, per germline. V lost 3 bases, J lost 0 bases, and 12 bases lay in between. The CDR3 is made up of 15 amino acids. CDR3 sequence (DNA): TGCGCCAGCAGCCAGGAGGACAGCAGCTCCTACGAGCAGTACTTC. It encodes CASSQEDSSSYEQYF.

This clonotype was recorded at least ten times. The rearrangement joins TRBV4-3 to TRBJ2-3; D not resolved. V was pared by 1 base and J by 2 bases, with 16 bases between. This CDR3 region has 17 residues. Germline loops: CDR1 LGHNA, CDR2 YSLEER. This CDR3 reads CASSQATNTKPTDTQYF. CDR3 sequence (DNA): TGCGCCAGCAGCCAAGCTACAAACACGAAACCCACAGATACGCAGTATTTT.

This clonotype was seen many times. A read error may produce the germline difference seen at one junction end. The V gene is TRBV7-2, the J gene TRBJ2-5; possibly TRBD1 for D (7 bases). Germline CDR1 SGHTA, CDR2 FQGNSA. The CDR3 has 16 residues. The CDR3, as DNA: TGTGCCAGCAGATTAGCCAGACAGGGAGGTGGTGAGACCCAGTACTTC. It translates to CASRLARQGGGETQYF.

This chain uses TRBV3-1 with TRBJ2-1; 9 bases map to TRBD1. Germline CDR1 LGHDT, CDR2 YNNKEL (reference sequence). The J segment lost 7 bases and the V segment lost 4 bases, leaving 14 bases of the junction unmatched. The CDR3 has 17 residues. CDR3 protein: CASSPDRGWFTGNEQFF. CDR3 DNA sequence: TGTGCCAGCAGCCCTGACAGGGGGTGGTTTACTGGGAATGAGCAGTTCTTC.

This clonotype was picked up many times. The chain employs TRBV9 and TRBJ2-3; D gene uncertain. Germline V gene sequence: CDR1 SGDLS, CDR2 YYNGEE. CDR3 length equals 14 residues. V lost 0 bases, J lost 4 bases, and 9 bases lay in between. The CDR3 sequence is CASSVGGRPDTQYF. In nucleotides, the CDR3 is TGTGCCAGCAGCGTAGGGGGTCGCCCAGATACGCAGTATTTT.

This clonotype was detected only a few times. CDR3 nucleotides: TGTGCCAGCAGCGTGACTAGCGGGAACACAGATACGCAGTATTTT. Translation: CASSVTSGNTDTQYF. The chain is built from TRBV7-2 and TRBJ2-3, with TRBD2 identical over 11 bases. Trimming cost V 5 bases and J 2 bases; bases outside gene matches: 3. This CDR3 has 15 residues. Germline loops: CDR1 SGHTA, CDR2 FQGNSA.

Only a few counts were recorded for this clonotype. The V call is TRBV3-1, the J call TRBJ2-1, with 11 nucleotides matching TRBD2. The length of the CDR3 is 15 residues. Germline assignment: CDR1 LGHDT and CDR2 YNNKEL (reference sequence). The V segment lost 5 bases and the J segment 8 bases; nucleotides outside the gene matches: 8. In nucleotides, the CDR3 is TGTGCCAGCAGCGATACTAGCGGGGGAGGGGATGAGCAGTTCTTC. Its protein is CASSDTSGGGDEQFF.

This clonotype was found many times. The V gene is TRBV4-1, the J gene TRBJ2-5; D gene unclear. V lost 3 bases, J lost 6 bases, and 11 bases lay in between. CDR1 and CDR2 (germline): MGHRA, YSYEKL. The CDR3 length is 13 residues. The DNA for the CDR3 is TGCGCCAGCAGCCAGTACCTGGGGAAGACCCAGTACTTC. This sequence encodes CASSQYLGKTQYF.

The CDR3: CATRAGGDYNEQFF. CDR3 bases: TGTGCCACCCGAGCGGGAGGCGACTACAATGAGCAGTTCTTC. The V and J genes are TRBV19 and TRBJ2-1; 9 positions match TRBD2. The V and J ends lost 10 bases and 3 bases, in that order; junction bases with no gene match: 7. The CDR3 consists of 14 residues. CDR1 LNHDA and CDR2 SQIVND come from the germline V gene (reference sequence).

The gene calls are TRBV3-1 and TRBJ2-5; D not certain. CDR1 and CDR2 (germline): LGHDT, YNNKEL (reference sequence). V dropped 4 bases and J dropped 4 bases, with 7 bases sitting between them. The CDR3 has 12 amino acids. The CDR3: CASSLPRETQYF. CDR3 sequence (DNA): TGTGCCAGCAGCCTCCCCCGAGAGACCCAGTACTTC.

This clonotype appeared many times. V usage is TRBV4-3 and J usage is TRBJ2-3; D gene unclear. The germline CDR1 and CDR2 sequences are LGHNA and YSLEER. Trimming left V 1 base short and J 0 bases short, with 8 bases between. This CDR3 region has 15 residues. Here the CDR3 reads CASSQGHSSTDTQYF. In DNA form, the CDR3 reads TGCGCCAGCAGCCAAGGGCACTCTAGCACAGATACGCAGTATTTT.

About this clonotype: Possible read error: a much larger clone is one base away. The CDR3 region has the DNA TGTGCCAGCAAAAGTTTTTTAGCGGAGTCCGGCGTGTATACGCAGTATTTT. The encoded protein is CASKSFLAESGVYTQYF. This chain connects TRBV27 to TRBJ2-3; the D gene is possibly TRBD2 (6 bases). Germline-derived CDR1 and CDR2 are MNHEY and SMNVEV (reference sequence). The V end was cut by 7 bases, the J end by 7 bases, with 27 bases between. The CDR3 runs to 17 residues.

This clonotype was counted many times. The V gene is TRBV7-9, the J gene TRBJ2-7; weak D call: TRBD1 (5 bases). From germline, CDR1 is SEHNR and CDR2 FQNEAQ (reference sequence). V was clipped by 5 bases and J by 3 bases, with 11 bases between them. The CDR3 has 13 amino acids. For the CDR3, the DNA is TGTGCCAGCAGCCCCGCCCAGGGCTACGAGCAGTACTTC. It codes for CASSPAQGYEQYF. Full variable domain (outside the CDR3, taken from reference TRBV7-9 and TRBJ2-7): DTGVSQNPRHKITKRGQNVTFRCDPISEHNRLYWYRQTLGQGPEFLTYFQNEAQLEKSRLLSDRFSAERPKGSFSTLEIQRTEQGDSAMYLCASSPAQGYEQYFGPGTRLTVT.

This clonotype was seen repeatedly, ten times or more. The rearrangement links TRBV4-3 to TRBJ2-1, with 8 bases identical to TRBD2. CDR1 LGHNA and CDR2 YSLEER come from the germline V gene. J lost 0 bases, V lost 5 bases, and 3 bases had no gene match. The CDR3 extends over 15 amino acids. CDR3 in amino acids: CASSGGTSSYNEQFF. DNA for the CDR3: TGCGCCAGCAGCGGCGGGACTAGCTCCTACAATGAGCAGTTCTTC.

This clonotype came up a few times. The chain joins TRBV5-4 to TRBJ1-1; D remains ambiguous. V was pared by 4 bases and J by 3 bases, with 10 bases between. CDR1 is SGHNT, CDR2 YYREEE, per germline (reference sequence). CDR3 length: 13 residues. Here the CDR3 reads CASSPRSDTEAFF. CDR3 DNA: TGTGCCAGCAGCCCCCGGTCGGACACTGAAGCTTTCTTT.

This clonotype was seen a handful of times. V gene TRBV7-6 combines with J gene TRBJ2-7, with a weak D call TRBD1 (7 bases). Trimming pared 7 bases from V and 4 bases from J, leaving 14 bases between. Per the germline V gene, CDR1 is SGHVS and CDR2 is FNYEAQ. The CDR3 totals 13 residues. In DNA form, the CDR3 reads TGTGCCAGCAATCAGGGGGGAACATACGAGCAGTACTTC. It encodes CASNQGGTYEQYF.